Listed here are 21 T cell receptor beta chains from one sample, sequenced in a study of T cells after yellow fever vaccination (dated by TCRdb to the late 2010s). The library was built by means of 5' RACE. The reads were generated on an Illumina HiSeq 2500. Through fastp at Q25 and MiXCR, TCRdb rebuilt clones from the public reads, retaining in-frame beta chains. Every distinct CDR3 protein forms one entry, paired with its most common genes and DNA. The sample has 450,000 to 550,000 distinct CDR3 sequences on record, about 19% of them singletons. 14% of the sample is held by the ten biggest clonotypes. In the paper's terms, the treatment or condition label means: live attenuated yellow fever vaccine strain. Material: PBMCs, obtained 15 days after the yellow fever booster vaccination. Receptors originate from a man aged 25-40 years who received the YFV17D yellow fever vaccine.

CDR3 loop: CSANKLGGADNEQFF. CDR3 nucleotides: TGCAGTGCTAATAAACTGGGGGGGGCAGACAATGAGCAGTTCTTC. The rearrangement links TRBV20-1 to TRBJ2-1, with D possibly being TRBD2 (7 bases). Germline values: CDR1 DFQATT, CDR2 SNEGSKA (reference sequence). The length of the CDR3 is 15 residues. The ends were cut back, 4 bases at V and 5 bases at J, with 18 bases in the middle.

This clonotype was seen a few times. The rearrangement uses TRBV12-3 or TRBV12-4 and TRBJ1-1; TRBD1 is a possible D gene (6 bases). The CDR3 is 14 amino acids. V gave up 7 bases and J gave up 4 bases, with 16 bases separating them. The CDR3, as DNA: TGTGCCAGCACCGAAACAGGGTCGGGCACTGAAGCTTTCTTT. Translation: CASTETGSGTEAFF.

This clonotype came up many times. Here the CDR3 DNA reads TGTGCCAGCAGGCGTTCGACTAGCGGGAGAACCTACGAGCAGTACTTC. Encoded protein: CASRRSTSGRTYEQYF. The V call is TRBV6-1, the J call TRBJ2-7; 12 nucleotides line up with TRBD2. The CDR3 is 16 residues long. Germline V lookup: CDR1 MNHNS, CDR2 SASEGT. With 6 bases clipped from V and 2 bases from J, the junction kept 8 bases outside the gene matches.

CDR3 loop: CSVGGLAGNNEQFF. The CDR3 region has the DNA TGCAGCGTCGGGGGACTAGCGGGGAACAATGAGCAGTTCTTC. The gene calls are TRBV29-1 and TRBJ2-1; the match to TRBD2 covers 13 bases. CDR1 is SQVTM, CDR2 ANQGSEA, per germline. The CDR3 contains 14 residues. The V segment lost 6 bases and the J segment 5 bases; nucleotides outside the gene matches: 4.

V and J are TRBV3-1 and TRBJ1-3; D unclear. The germline V gene encodes CDR1 LGHDT and CDR2 YNNKEL (reference sequence). This CDR3 is 15 amino acids long. Between the trimmed V and J ends, which lost 6 bases and 0 bases, there was a span of 12 bases. CDR3 region: CASRSQPASGNTIYF. The CDR3 DNA sequence: TGTGCCAGCAGGTCTCAACCAGCCTCTGGAAACACCATATATTTT.

This sequence joins TRBV13 and TRBJ2-7; 8 positions match TRBD1. CDR1 is PRHDT, CDR2 FYEKMQ, per germline (reference sequence). V was clipped by 0 bases and J by 0 bases; unmatched bases: 1. The CDR3 has 15 amino acids. The CDR3 nucleotides read TGTGCCAGCAGCTTAGGCGACAGGGGCTCCTACGAGCAGTACTTC. Encoded protein: CASSLGDRGSYEQYF.

This clonotype was detected ten times or more. CDR3 coding DNA: TGCAGTGCCCGGACCCCTTTGACTAGCGTGAGCGAGCAGTACTTC. Its protein product is CSARTPLTSVSEQYF. The chain couples TRBV20-1 to TRBJ2-7, with 8 bases lining up with TRBD2. Germline lookup yields CDR1 DFQATT and CDR2 SNEGSKA (reference sequence). The length of the CDR3 is 15 residues. The trim removed 6 bases at V and 6 bases at J, leaving 16 bases unmatched.

This clonotype was seen a handful of times. V is TRBV3-1 and J is TRBJ2-1; 8 bases agree with TRBD2. This CDR3 spans 16 amino acids. Losses at the gene ends were 0 bases for V and 5 bases for J; bases not matched to a gene: 6. CDR1 and CDR2 from the germline V gene are LGHDT and YNNKEL (reference sequence). The CDR3 sequence is CASSQDRLSGNNEQFF. As DNA, the CDR3 is TGTGCCAGCAGCCAAGATCGGCTTAGCGGGAACAATGAGCAGTTCTTC.

This clonotype showed up just a few times. J is TRBJ2-1 and V is TRBV29-1; 11 nucleotides match TRBD2. The CDR3 has 17 amino acids. Germline CDR1 reads SQVTM; CDR2 reads ANQGSEA. The trim removed 0 bases at V and 6 bases at J, leaving 10 bases unmatched. CDR3 in DNA: TGCAGCGTTGAAGATCCTATAACTAGCGGGAGCCCCAATGAGCAGTTCTTC. It is translated as CSVEDPITSGSPNEQFF.

This clonotype was picked up a small number of times. This chain joins TRBV5-1 and TRBJ2-5, with no clear D. In germline, CDR1 is SGHRS, CDR2 YFSETQ. The CDR3 extends over 12 amino acids. Trimming left V 4 bases short and J 5 bases short, with 9 bases between. CDR3 loop: CASSERQETQYF. The CDR3, as DNA: TGCGCCAGCAGCGAGAGGCAGGAGACCCAGTACTTC.

This chain joins TRBV28 and TRBJ2-2, with a weak D call TRBD2 (5 bases). V lost 7 bases and J lost 8, with 17 bases in between. The germline gives CDR1 MDHEN, CDR2 SYDVKM. The CDR3 covers 14 residues. The CDR3 region is CASKNPTSGGELFF. Written as DNA, the CDR3 is TGTGCCAGCAAGAACCCCACCTCGGGGGGGGAGCTGTTTTTT.

This clonotype was picked up a small number of times. V and J are TRBV7-9 and TRBJ1-4; a weak D match, TRBD1 (5 bases). The CDR3 extends over 16 amino acids. Germline CDR1 reads SEHNR; CDR2 reads FQNEAQ (reference sequence). V lost 3 bases and J 7 bases, leaving 18 bases between the germline ends. CDR3 sequence: CASSFGGGSRGEKLFF. CDR3 nucleotide sequence: TGTGCCAGCAGCTTCGGGGGTGGGAGCCGTGGTGAAAAACTGTTTTTT.

This clonotype occurred a few times. The chain recombines TRBV20-1 with TRBJ2-1, with 7 bases lining up with TRBD2. Trimming cost V 5 bases and J 0 bases; bases outside gene matches: 13. Germline CDR1 DFQATT, CDR2 SNEGSKA (reference sequence). The CDR3 is 17 residues long. CDR3 coding DNA: TGCAGTGCTGTTAACAGCGGGGAGTCCTTCTCCTACAATGAGCAGTTCTTC. It is translated as CSAVNSGESFSYNEQFF.

This clonotype was seen more than once but under ten times. The rearrangement uses TRBV23-1 and TRBJ2-2; D not certain. TRBV23-1 carries the ORF label, with uncertain function. CDR3 length: 15 amino acids. V lost 0 bases and J 0 bases, leaving 5 bases between the germline ends. CDR3 DNA: TGCGCCAGCAGTCAATCGAAAGCGAACACCGGGGAGCTGTTTTTT. Translation: CASSQSKANTGELFF.

V is TRBV7-3 and J is TRBJ2-3; no clear D gene. CDR3 length: 13 amino acids. Per germline, CDR1 SGHTA and CDR2 FQGTGA. Trimming stripped 1 base from V and 4 bases from J, with 6 bases between. CDR3 amino acids: CASSLITSDTQYF. The CDR3 DNA sequence: TGTGCCAGCAGCTTAATTACCTCAGATACGCAGTATTTT.

The chain has TRBV6-5 and TRBJ2-1; D gene unclear. V dropped 2 bases and J dropped 8 bases, with 10 bases sitting between them. CDR3 length equals 13 residues. Per germline, CDR1 MNHEY and CDR2 SVGAGI. Here the CDR3 DNA reads TGTGCCAGCAGTTACGGGGTGGGCTATGAGCAGTTCTTC. Protein sequence: CASSYGVGYEQFF.

Notes on this clonotype: Mismatch with germline at one junction end may stem from a read error. The gene calls are TRBV6-5 and TRBJ2-1; possibly TRBD2 for D (6 bases). The germline V gene encodes CDR1 MNHEY and CDR2 SVGAGI. This CDR3 contains 12 residues. CDR3 bases: TGTGCCAGCAGTTATCCCTCAGGCGGGGTTCACTTC. Protein: CASSYPSGGVHF.

The chain employs TRBV18 and TRBJ2-7; D gene ambiguous. V lost 3 bases, J lost 1 base, and 10 bases lay in between. The CDR3 contains 14 residues. Germline V gene lookup returns CDR1 KGHSH and CDR2 LQKENI. The CDR3 nucleotides read TGTGCCAGCTCACCCGACTCCGTTTCCTACGAGCAGTACTTC. It specifies CASSPDSVSYEQYF.

This chain joins TRBV9 and TRBJ2-1; 8 nucleotides match TRBD2. V was clipped by 0 bases and J by 5 bases; unmatched bases: 7. CDR1 is SGDLS, CDR2 YYNGEE, per germline. The CDR3 totals 16 residues. The CDR3 here is CASSVGLAGRDNEQFF. The CDR3 region has the DNA TGTGCCAGCAGCGTAGGGTTAGCGGGGAGAGACAATGAGCAGTTCTTC.

This clonotype was recorded a few times. The chain recombines TRBV30 with TRBJ2-7; the match to TRBD1 covers 11 bases. Germline CDR1 is GTSNPN and CDR2 is SVGIG (reference sequence). The V segment lost 7 bases and the J segment 5 bases; nucleotides outside the gene matches: 1. The CDR3 covers 11 residues. CDR3 DNA: TGTGCCTCGGACAGGGGGCACGAGCAGTACTTC. Protein: CASDRGHEQYF.

This clonotype appeared a few times. V usage is TRBV20-1 and J usage is TRBJ2-7, with D tentatively TRBD2 (5 bases). Germline-derived CDR1 and CDR2 are DFQATT and SNEGSKA (reference sequence). The CDR3 spans 13 residues. V was cut by 2 bases and J by 7 bases, with 15 bases left in between. Here the CDR3 DNA reads TGCAGTGCTAGACCGAGAGGGTTGGAGGAGCAGTACTTC. Its protein product is CSARPRGLEEQYF.